The 21 T cell receptor beta chains below all came from one sample that was sequenced in a study of cytomegalovirus exposure and HLA in healthy donors (dated by TCRdb to the late 2010s). The receptor library was made with the immunoSEQ multiplex PCR assay. For the multiplex PCR, a mixture combining 60 forward primers for TCR Vbeta segments and 13 reverse primers for TCR Jbeta segments was used. Held by TCRdb, this immuneACCESS table contains in-frame sequences only and omits some clones. Under half of the omission traces to an unresolved V gene where checked; the cause of the rest is unknown. Across this sample there are 130,000 or so clones, with 74% seen only once. The top ten hold 5.5% to 7% of the sample. The specimen was PBMCs. The receptors stem from a man aged 35 to 55 in good health and CMV-seropositive.

As DNA, the CDR3 is TGTGCCAGCAGTCCACGGGGACACATGAACACCGGGGAGCTGTTTTTT. Encoded protein: CASSPRGHMNTGELFF. The rearrangement links TRBV7-9 to TRBJ2-2; maybe TRBD1 (6 bases). There are 16 residues in the CDR3. Trimming shortened V by 6 bases and J by 1 base, and 15 bases separated the two germline ends. Germline V gene lookup returns CDR1 SEHNR and CDR2 FQNEAQ (reference sequence).

In nucleotides, the CDR3 is TGCGCCAGCAGCTTGAGGGGTTTGAGCAATCAGCCCCAGCATTTT. It is translated as CASSLRGLSNQPQHF. The chain links TRBV5-1 to TRBJ1-5; TRBD1 might be the D (5 bases). The CDR3 runs to 15 residues. In germline, CDR1 is SGHRS, CDR2 YFSETQ. V lost 1 base to trimming and J lost 1 base, with 9 bases between them.

This clone was detected only once. This chain uses TRBV2 with TRBJ2-5; 9 positions agree with TRBD1. V lost 3 bases to trimming and J lost 2 bases; unmatched junction nucleotides: 4. The length of the CDR3 is 15 residues. Germline CDR1 SNHLY, CDR2 FYNNEI. CDR3 protein: CASSDGGQGQETQYF. The CDR3, as DNA: TGTGCCAGCAGTGATGGCGGACAGGGGCAAGAGACCCAGTACTTC.

This sequence joins TRBV5-1 and TRBJ2-1, with unresolved D. CDR3 length equals 11 residues. V shed 0 bases and J shed 9 bases, with 4 bases lying between them. Germline V gene data show CDR1 as SGHRS and CDR2 as YFSETQ. The CDR3 DNA is TGCGCCAGCAGCTTGGTGCGTGAGCAGTTCTTC. Translated: CASSLVREQFF.

The chain employs TRBV28 and TRBJ1-5; 7 bases agree with TRBD1. V was clipped by 6 bases and J by 6 bases; unmatched bases: 8. Germline CDR1 and CDR2: MDHEN and SYDVKM. This CDR3 contains 14 residues. The CDR3 spells CASRATGVSQPQHF. The CDR3 nucleotides read TGTGCCAGCAGAGCAACAGGGGTTAGTCAGCCCCAGCATTTT.

The J gene is TRBJ2-5, the V gene TRBV10-3, with D possibly matching TRBD2 (6 bases). Germline-derived CDR1 and CDR2 are ENHRY and SYGVKD. The CDR3 covers 14 residues. The V end lost 3 bases, the J end lost 4 bases, and 12 bases lay between the germline ends. The CDR3 is CAISDSRGGETQYF. The DNA for the CDR3 is TGTGCCATCAGTGACAGTAGGGGAGGAGAGACCCAGTACTTC.

This chain links TRBV7-6 with TRBJ2-3, with a tentative D call TRBD2 (6 bases). V gave up 2 bases and J gave up 2 bases, with 14 bases separating them. Germline V CDR1 and CDR2: SGHVS, FNYEAQ. The CDR3 loop spans 16 amino acids. CDR3 nucleotide sequence: TGTGCCAGCAGCTTACGAGGAACGGGGGTCACAGATACGCAGTATTTT. Translated: CASSLRGTGVTDTQYF.

The V gene is TRBV5-8, the J gene TRBJ1-2, with a possible D match to TRBD1 (5 bases). CDR3 length: 13 amino acids. Germline CDR1 is SGHTS and CDR2 is YDEGEE. Deletions cut 4 bases from V and 4 bases from J, with 11 bases between. The CDR3 region has the DNA TGTGCCAGCAGCGCCCCGACAGTCTATGGCTACACCTTC. This codes for CASSAPTVYGYTF.

Note on this clone: The junction shows a germline mismatch at one end, possibly a read error. The chain links TRBV7-7 to TRBJ2-1; maybe TRBD2 (5 bases). The CDR3 runs 14 residues. The germline V gene encodes CDR1 SSHAT and CDR2 FNYEAQ (reference sequence). In nucleotides, the CDR3 is TGTGCTAGCAGCTTAGGAGGTCGTAACAATGAGCAGTTCTTC. As protein: CASSLGGRNNEQFF.

The J gene is TRBJ2-6, the V gene TRBV19; D is unclear. Trimming took off 11 bases at V and 1 base at J, with 9 bases between the two ends. Germline loops: CDR1 LNHDA, CDR2 SQIVND (reference sequence). The CDR3 runs to 13 residues. The CDR3 DNA follows: TGTGCCGCGTCGGTGTCTGGGGCCAACGTCCTGACTTTC. This translates into CAASVSGANVLTF.

Only one count was recorded for this clone. The rearrangement joins TRBV28 to TRBJ2-5; 12 nucleotides align to TRBD2. Trimming took 3 bases from V and 5 from J; bases not matched to a gene: 4. The CDR3 spans 15 residues. CDR1 and CDR2 from the germline V gene are MDHEN and SYDVKM. CDR3 protein: CASSLTSGSSETQYF. The CDR3 DNA sequence: TGTGCCAGCAGTTTGACTAGCGGGAGCTCGGAGACCCAGTACTTC. Drawing the rest from reference TRBV28 and TRBJ2-5, the complete variable domain is DVKVTQSSRYLVKRTGEKVFLECVQDMDHENMFWYRQDPGLGLRLIYFSYDVKMKEKGDIPEGYSVSREKKERFSLILESASTNQTSMYLCASSLTSGSSETQYFGPGTRLLVL.

The chain carries TRBV2 and TRBJ1-5; 7 bases map to TRBD1. Germline trimming cut 7 bases from V and 6 bases from J; bases unmatched to any gene: 12. The length of the CDR3 is 15 residues. Germline CDR1 and CDR2: SNHLY and FYNNEI. The DNA of the CDR3 is TGTGCCAGCAACCCGGAGGGGGCAAGTTTTCAGCCCCAGCATTTT. This gives the protein CASNPEGASFQPQHF.

The chain combines TRBV9 with TRBJ2-1; TRBD2 matches 7 bases. CDR1 is SGDLS, CDR2 YYNGEE, per germline. Unmatched junction bases numbered 4, after V lost 0 bases and J lost 4 bases. The CDR3 is 15 residues long. CDR3 sequence (DNA): TGTGCCAGCAGCGTAGTTACTAGCGAATACAATGAGCAGTTCTTC. This sequence encodes CASSVVTSEYNEQFF.

The CDR3 DNA sequence: TGTGCCAGCAGTGCGTTCTACGAGCAGTACTTC. It encodes CASSAFYEQYF. The chain is built from TRBV2 and TRBJ2-7; the D is unclear. The V gene lost 4 bases and the J gene lost 3 bases, with 4 bases spanning the gap. The CDR3 length is 11 residues. Germline V CDR1 and CDR2: SNHLY, FYNNEI.

V gene TRBV27 combines with J gene TRBJ2-1; D not certain. This CDR3 comprises 13 residues. V lost 4 bases and J 4 bases, leaving 8 bases between the germline ends. CDR1 is MNHEY, CDR2 SMNVEV, per germline (reference sequence). CDR3 coding DNA: TGTGCCAGCAGTTATTGGGCATACAATGAGCAGTTCTTC. Translated, it gives CASSYWAYNEQFF.

The V call is TRBV7-8, the J call TRBJ2-7, with D perhaps TRBD2 (6 bases). Germline V gene sequence: CDR1 SGHVS, CDR2 FQNEAQ. The CDR3 length is 13 residues. Trimming took off 2 bases at V and 3 bases at J, with 8 bases between the two ends. CDR3 residues: CASSLTSSYEQYF. In DNA, the CDR3 is TGTGCCAGCAGCTTAACTAGCAGCTACGAGCAGTACTTC.

The chain links TRBV28 to TRBJ2-4, with D possibly being TRBD1 (5 bases). The CDR3 is made up of 14 amino acids. V was pared by 3 bases and J by 7 bases, with 13 bases between. Germline assignment: CDR1 MDHEN and CDR2 SYDVKM. CDR3 loop: CASSFQGGGNIQYF. CDR3 bases: TGTGCCAGCAGTTTCCAGGGCGGTGGGAACATTCAGTACTTC.

CDR3 DNA sequence: TGTGCCAGCAGCTACCAACATGGCACAGATACGCAGTATTTT. Its protein product is CASSYQHGTDTQYF. The chain combines TRBV5-6 with TRBJ2-3, with D unresolved. This CDR3 is built from 14 residues. Deletions cut 3 bases from V and 1 base from J, with 9 bases between. Germline lookup yields CDR1 SGHDT and CDR2 YYEEEE.

The V and J genes are TRBV7-6 and TRBJ1-5; D gene uncertain. From germline, CDR1 is SGHVS and CDR2 FNYEAQ. Trimming pared 3 bases from V and 6 bases from J, leaving 15 bases between. The CDR3 covers 15 residues. In nucleotides, the CDR3 is TGTGCCAGCAGCTTGGAGGGTAGCTTAGGTCAGCCCCAGCATTTT. The encoded protein is CASSLEGSLGQPQHF.

The V call is TRBV6-4, the J call TRBJ2-2; TRBD2 aligns across 10 bases. The V gene end was trimmed by 8 bases and the J gene end by 7 bases; junction bases not matched to a gene: 13. The CDR3 contains 16 residues. Germline CDR1 MRHNA, CDR2 SNTAGT. The CDR3 is CASPVGLAGAVGELFF. In DNA form, the CDR3 reads TGTGCCAGCCCCGTGGGCCTAGCGGGAGCGGTCGGGGAGCTGTTTTTT.

This clone was seen a handful of times. The chain is built from TRBV11-2 and TRBJ2-3; TRBD2 aligns across 9 bases. This CDR3 spans 16 amino acids. Germline lookup yields CDR1 SGHAT and CDR2 FQNNGV. J was trimmed by 6 bases and V by 0 bases; bases with no gene match: 7. The CDR3 DNA sequence: TGTGCCAGCAGCTTAGATGTTAGCGGGGGAGTTGATACGCAGTATTTT. Residues: CASSLDVSGGVDTQYF.